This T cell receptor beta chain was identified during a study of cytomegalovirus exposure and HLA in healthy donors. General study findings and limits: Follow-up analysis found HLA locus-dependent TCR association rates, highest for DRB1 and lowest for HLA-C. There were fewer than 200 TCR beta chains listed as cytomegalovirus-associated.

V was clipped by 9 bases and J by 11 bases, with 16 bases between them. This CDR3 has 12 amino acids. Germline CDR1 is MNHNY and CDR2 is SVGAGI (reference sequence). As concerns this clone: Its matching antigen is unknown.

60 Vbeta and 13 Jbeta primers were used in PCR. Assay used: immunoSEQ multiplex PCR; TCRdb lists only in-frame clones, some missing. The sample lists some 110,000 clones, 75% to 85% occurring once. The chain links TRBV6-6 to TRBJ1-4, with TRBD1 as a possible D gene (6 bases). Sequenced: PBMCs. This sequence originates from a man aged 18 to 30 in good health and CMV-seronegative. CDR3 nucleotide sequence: TGTGCCAGTGGGACAATCACGCAGAAACTGTTTTTT. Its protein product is CASGTITQKLFF.